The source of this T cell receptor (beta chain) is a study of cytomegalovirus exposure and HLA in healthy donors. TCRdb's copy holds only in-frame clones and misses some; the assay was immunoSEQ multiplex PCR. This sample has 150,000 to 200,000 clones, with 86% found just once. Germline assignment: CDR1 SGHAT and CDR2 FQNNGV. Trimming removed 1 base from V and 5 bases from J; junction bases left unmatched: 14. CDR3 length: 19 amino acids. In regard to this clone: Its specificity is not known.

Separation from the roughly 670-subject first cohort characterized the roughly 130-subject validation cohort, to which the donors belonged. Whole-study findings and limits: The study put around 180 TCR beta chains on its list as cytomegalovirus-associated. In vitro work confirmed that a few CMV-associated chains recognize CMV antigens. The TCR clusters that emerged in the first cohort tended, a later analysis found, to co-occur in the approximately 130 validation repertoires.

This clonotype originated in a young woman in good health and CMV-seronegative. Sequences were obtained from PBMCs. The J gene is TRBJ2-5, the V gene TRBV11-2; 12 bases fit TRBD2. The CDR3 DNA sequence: TGTGCCAGCAGCTTAGTAATTGGGCTAGCGGGGGGGCCGTTGGAGACCCAGTACTTC. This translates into CASSLVIGLAGGPLETQYF.